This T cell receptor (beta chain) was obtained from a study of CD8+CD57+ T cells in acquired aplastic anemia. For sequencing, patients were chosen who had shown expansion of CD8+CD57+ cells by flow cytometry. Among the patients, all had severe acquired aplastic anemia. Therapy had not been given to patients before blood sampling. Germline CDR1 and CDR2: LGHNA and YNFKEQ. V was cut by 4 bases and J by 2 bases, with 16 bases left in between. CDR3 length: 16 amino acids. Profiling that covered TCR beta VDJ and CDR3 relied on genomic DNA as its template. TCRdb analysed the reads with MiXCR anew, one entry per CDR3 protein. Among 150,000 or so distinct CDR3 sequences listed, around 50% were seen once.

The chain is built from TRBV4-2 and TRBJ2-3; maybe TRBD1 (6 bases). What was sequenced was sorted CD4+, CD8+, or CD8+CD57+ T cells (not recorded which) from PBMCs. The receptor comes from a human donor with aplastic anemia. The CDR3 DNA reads TGTGCCAGCAGCCGAAAACAGAGGGGGTCCACAGATACGCAGTATTTT. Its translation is CASSRKQRGSTDTQYF.